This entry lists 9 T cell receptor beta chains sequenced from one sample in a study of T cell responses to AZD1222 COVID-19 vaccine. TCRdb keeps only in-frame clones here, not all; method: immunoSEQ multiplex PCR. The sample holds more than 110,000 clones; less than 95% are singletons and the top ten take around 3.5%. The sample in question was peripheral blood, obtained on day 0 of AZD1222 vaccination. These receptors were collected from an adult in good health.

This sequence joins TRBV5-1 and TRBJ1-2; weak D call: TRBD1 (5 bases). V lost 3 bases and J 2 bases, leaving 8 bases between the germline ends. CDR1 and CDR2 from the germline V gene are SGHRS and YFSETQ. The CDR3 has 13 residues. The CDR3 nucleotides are TGCGCCAGCAGCTCCCGGGACAACTATGGCTACACCTTC. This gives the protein CASSSRDNYGYTF.

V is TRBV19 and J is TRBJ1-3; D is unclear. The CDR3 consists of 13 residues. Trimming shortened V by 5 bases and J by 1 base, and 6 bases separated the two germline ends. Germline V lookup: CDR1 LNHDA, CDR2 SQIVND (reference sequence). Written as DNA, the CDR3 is TGTGCCAGTAGTGGGCAGTCTGGAAACACCATATATTTT. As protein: CASSGQSGNTIYF.

DNA for the CDR3: TGCGCCAGCAGCTTGGACAGGGGGTTGAGTGGCTACACCTTC. This encodes CASSLDRGLSGYTF. The genes are TRBV5-1 and TRBJ1-2; 8 bases align to TRBD1. The V segment lost 0 bases and the J segment 7 bases; nucleotides outside the gene matches: 5. CDR1 and CDR2 from the germline V gene are SGHRS and YFSETQ. The CDR3 contains 14 residues.

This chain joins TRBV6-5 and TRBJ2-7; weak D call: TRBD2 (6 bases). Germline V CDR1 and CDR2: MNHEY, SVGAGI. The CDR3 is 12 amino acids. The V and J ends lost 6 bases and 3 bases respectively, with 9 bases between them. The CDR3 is CASRGRSYEQYF. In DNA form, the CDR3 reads TGTGCCAGCAGGGGGAGGAGCTACGAGCAGTACTTC.

The CDR3 protein is CASSPVAGGLSNEQFF. CDR3 in DNA: TGTGCCAGCAGCCCCGTAGCGGGAGGGCTTTCTAATGAGCAGTTCTTC. This chain joins TRBV11-2 and TRBJ2-1; 11 nucleotides agree with TRBD2. Germline CDR1 and CDR2: SGHAT and FQNNGV. V trimming: 5 bases; J trimming: 7 bases; junction bases outside the gene matches: 10. This CDR3 contains 16 residues.

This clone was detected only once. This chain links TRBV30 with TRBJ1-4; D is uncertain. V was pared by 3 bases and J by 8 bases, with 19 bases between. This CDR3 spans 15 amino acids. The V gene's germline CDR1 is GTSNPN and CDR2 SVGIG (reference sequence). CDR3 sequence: CAWSLTVGWGEKLFF. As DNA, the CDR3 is TGTGCCTGGAGCCTTACCGTAGGATGGGGAGAAAAACTGTTTTTT.

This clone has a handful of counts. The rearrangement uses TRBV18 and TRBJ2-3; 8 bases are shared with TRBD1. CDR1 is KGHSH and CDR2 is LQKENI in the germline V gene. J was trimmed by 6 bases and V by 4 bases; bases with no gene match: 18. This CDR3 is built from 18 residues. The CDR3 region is CASSLKQPRDRSLDTQYF. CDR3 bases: TGTGCCAGCTCACTAAAACAACCCCGGGACAGGAGTTTGGATACGCAGTATTTT.

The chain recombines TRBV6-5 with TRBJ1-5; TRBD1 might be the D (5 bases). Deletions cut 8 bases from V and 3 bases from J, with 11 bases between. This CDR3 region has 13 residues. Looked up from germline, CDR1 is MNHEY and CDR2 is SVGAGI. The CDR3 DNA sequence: TGTGCCAGCGGAGGGGCGCACAATCAGCCCCAGCATTTT. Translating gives CASGGAHNQPQHF.

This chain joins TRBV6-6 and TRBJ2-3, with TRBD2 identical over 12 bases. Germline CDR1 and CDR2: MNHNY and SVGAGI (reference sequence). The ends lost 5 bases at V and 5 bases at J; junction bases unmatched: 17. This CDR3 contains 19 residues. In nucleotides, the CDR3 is TGTGCCAGCAGTCGACGTAACCACGCTAGCGGGGGGGGACGAGATACGCAGTATTTT. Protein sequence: CASSRRNHASGGGRDTQYF.